This T cell receptor (beta chain) was identified during a study of cytomegalovirus exposure and HLA in healthy donors. To note about this clone: Its cognate antigen is unknown.

CDR3 length: 15 residues. Trimming cost V 8 bases and J 5 bases; bases outside gene matches: 10. Germline values: CDR1 SEHNR, CDR2 FQNEAQ (reference sequence). Study outcomes and limitations: In a later analysis, V- and J-gene trimming of beta chains associated with a DCLRE1C missense variant, replicated independently. As a later analysis showed, several of the most significant clusters appeared to be linked to common viral pathogens. Later analysis identified 16,000 or so TCR beta sequences associated with HLA alleles, using a false discovery rate threshold of 0.05.

The PCR was carried out with 60 Vbeta primers and 13 Jbeta primers. TCRdb's copy holds only in-frame clones and misses some; the assay was immunoSEQ multiplex PCR. Of 35,000 to 45,000 clones detected, approximately 80% appear once; the ten largest clones hold roughly a tenth. Sequencing was done on a sample of PBMCs. This chain connects TRBV7-9 to TRBJ2-2; 8 bases align to TRBD2. This clonotype was sampled from a woman between 18 and 30 years old in good health and CMV-seropositive. CDR3 sequence: CASGRVAGKTGELFF. The CDR3 DNA reads TGTGCCAGCGGCCGAGTAGCGGGAAAAACCGGGGAGCTGTTTTTT.